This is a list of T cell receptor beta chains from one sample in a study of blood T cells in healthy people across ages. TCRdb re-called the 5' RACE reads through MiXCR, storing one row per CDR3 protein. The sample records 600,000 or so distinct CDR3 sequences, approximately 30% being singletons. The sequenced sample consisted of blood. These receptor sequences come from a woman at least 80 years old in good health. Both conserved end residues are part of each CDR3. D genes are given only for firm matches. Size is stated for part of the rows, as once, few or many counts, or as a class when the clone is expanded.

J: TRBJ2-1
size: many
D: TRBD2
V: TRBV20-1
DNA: TGCAGTGCTAGAGACCTAGCGGGGGGTGGTGAGCAGTTCTTC
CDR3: CSARDLAGGGEQFF

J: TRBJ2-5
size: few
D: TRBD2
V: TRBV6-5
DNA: TGTGCCAGCAGAACCGGGACTAGCGGGCAGACCCAGTACTTC
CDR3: CASRTGTSGQTQYF

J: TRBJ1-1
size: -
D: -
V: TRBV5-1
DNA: TGCGCCAGCACGATAGCAGGGGCGAACACTGAAGCTTTCTTT
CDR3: CASTIAGANTEAFF

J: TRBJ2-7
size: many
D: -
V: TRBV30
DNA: TGTGCCTGGAGTGTACTGGGGGGTAGCGAGCAGTACTTC
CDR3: CAWSVLGGSEQYF

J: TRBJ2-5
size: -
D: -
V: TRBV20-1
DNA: TGCAGTGCTAGAGTAGGCACATGGTACGAGACCCAGTACTTC
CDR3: CSARVGTWYETQYF

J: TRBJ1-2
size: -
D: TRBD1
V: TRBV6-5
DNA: TGTGCCAGCAGTTACTCGGGACAGCGCTACTATGGCTACACCTTC
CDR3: CASSYSGQRYYGYTF

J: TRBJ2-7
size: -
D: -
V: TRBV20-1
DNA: TGCAGTGCTAGCCCCAATAGTTGGGGGCCGGGAGAGCAGTACTTC
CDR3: CSASPNSWGPGEQYF

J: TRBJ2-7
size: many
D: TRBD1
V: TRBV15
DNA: TGTGCCACCAGCAGAGGACAGGGGACTTCACACGAGCAGTACTTC
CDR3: CATSRGQGTSHEQYF

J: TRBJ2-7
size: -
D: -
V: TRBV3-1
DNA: TGTGCCAGCAGCCAATCTGTCCTAACCTACGAGCAGTACTTC
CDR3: CASSQSVLTYEQYF

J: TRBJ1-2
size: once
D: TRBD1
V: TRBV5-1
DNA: TGCGCCTGCAGCTTCTCTAAGGACAGGGCTCTTGATGGCTACACCTTC
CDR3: CACSFSKDRALDGYTF

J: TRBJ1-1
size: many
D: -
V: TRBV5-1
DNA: TGCGCCAGCAGCTTGGCCTCCATGAACACTGAAGCTTTCTTT
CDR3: CASSLASMNTEAFF

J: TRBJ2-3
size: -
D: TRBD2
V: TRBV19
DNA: TGTGCCAGTAGGACTAGCGGGGGGGGTGATACGCAGTATTTT
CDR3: CASRTSGGGDTQYF

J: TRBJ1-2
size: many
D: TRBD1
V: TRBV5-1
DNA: TGCGCCAGCAGCTTCAGTTCGAGAGGACAGGGAGTAGGTGGCTACACCTTC
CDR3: CASSFSSRGQGVGGYTF

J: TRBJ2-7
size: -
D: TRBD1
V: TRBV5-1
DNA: TGCGCCAGCAGCCCCGACAGGGGGGCCCGGGACCCCCAGTACTTC
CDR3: CASSPDRGARDPQYF

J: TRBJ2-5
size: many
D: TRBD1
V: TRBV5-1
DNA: TGCGCCAGCAGCCGTCTACAGGGGGTAGAGACCCAGTACTTC
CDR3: CASSRLQGVETQYF

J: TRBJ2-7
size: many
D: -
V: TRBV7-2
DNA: TGTGCCAGCAGCTTAGGTGGGACGACTGAGCAGTACTTC
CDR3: CASSLGGTTEQYF

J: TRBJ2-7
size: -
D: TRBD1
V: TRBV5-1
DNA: TGCGCCAGCAGCCTATGGGACAGGGGGCGAAATGGCGAGCAGTACTTC
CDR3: CASSLWDRGRNGEQYF

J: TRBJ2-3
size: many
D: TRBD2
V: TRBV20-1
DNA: TGCAGTGCTAGCCCCCGAGGGGAACTAGCGGGGACCACAGATACGCAGTATTTT
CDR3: CSASPRGELAGTTDTQYF

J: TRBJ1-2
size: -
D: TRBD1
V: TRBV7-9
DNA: TGTGCCAGCAGGGGACAGGGGGCCGGTGGCTACATCTTC
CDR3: CASRGQGAGGYIF

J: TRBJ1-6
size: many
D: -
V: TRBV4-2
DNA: TGTGCCAGCAGCCAACGGGGTAGCTCCTATAATTCACCCCTCCACTTT
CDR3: CASSQRGSSYNSPLHF

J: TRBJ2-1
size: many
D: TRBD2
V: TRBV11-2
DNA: TGTGCCAGCAGCTTAGATGTAGGTCTAGCGGGGGGCAATGAGCAGTTCTTC
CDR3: CASSLDVGLAGGNEQFF

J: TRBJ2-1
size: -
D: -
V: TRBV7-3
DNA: TGTGCCAGCAGCGTGGGGGGCAGCTACTCCTACAATGAGCAGTTCTTC
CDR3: CASSVGGSYSYNEQFF

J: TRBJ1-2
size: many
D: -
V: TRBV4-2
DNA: TGTGCCAGCAGCCAAGATAAGGCAGGCATAGGCGGCTACACCTTC
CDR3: CASSQDKAGIGGYTF

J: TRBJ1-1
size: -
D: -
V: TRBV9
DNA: TGTGCCAGCAGCGCCCTTGACAGGATAGGCGGCACTGAAGCTTTCTTT
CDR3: CASSALDRIGGTEAFF

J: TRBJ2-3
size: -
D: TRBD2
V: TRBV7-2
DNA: TGTGCCAGCAGCTTTAAAACGGGGGGGAACACAGATACGCAGTATTTT
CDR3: CASSFKTGGNTDTQYF

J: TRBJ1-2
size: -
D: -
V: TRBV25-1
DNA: TGTGCCGGCAGGGAATCCAGGGAAGGGGCTGGCTACACCTTC
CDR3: CAGRESREGAGYTF

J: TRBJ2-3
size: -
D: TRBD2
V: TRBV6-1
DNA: TGTGCCAGCAGGGACGGACTAGCCCGAGATACGCAGTATTTT
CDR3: CASRDGLARDTQYF

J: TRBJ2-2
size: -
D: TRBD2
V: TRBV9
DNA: TGTGCCAGCAGCCCCAAGGGTAGCGGGGCGAACACCGGGGAGCTGTTTTTT
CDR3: CASSPKGSGANTGELFF

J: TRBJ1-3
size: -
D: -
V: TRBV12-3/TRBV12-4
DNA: TGTGCCAGCAGTCCCCGGCGGGCCTCTGGAAACACCATATATTTT
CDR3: CASSPRRASGNTIYF

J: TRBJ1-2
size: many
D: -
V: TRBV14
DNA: TGTGCCAGCAGCCAAGTTGGGGCGATGGGTGGCTACACCTTC
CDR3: CASSQVGAMGGYTF

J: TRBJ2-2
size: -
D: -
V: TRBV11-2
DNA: TGTGCCAGCAGCTTACGGGGGGCCGTGGGCGGGGAGCTGTTTTTT
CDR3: CASSLRGAVGGELFF

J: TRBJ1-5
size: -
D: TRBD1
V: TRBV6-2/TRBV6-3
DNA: TGTGCCAGCAGTTACGGACAGGGGCCCACGCCCCAGCATTTT
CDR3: CASSYGQGPTPQHF

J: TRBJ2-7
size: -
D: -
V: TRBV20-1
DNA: TGCAGTGCTGAACCGGACACAAACTCCTACGAGCAGTACTTC
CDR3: CSAEPDTNSYEQYF

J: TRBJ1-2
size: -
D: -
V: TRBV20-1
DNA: TGCAGTACCGCCGTGAGGGGCTATGGCTACACCTTC
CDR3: CSTAVRGYGYTF

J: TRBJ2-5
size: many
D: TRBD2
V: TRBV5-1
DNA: TGCGCCAGCAGCACACCGGGACTAGCGGACCAAGAGACCCAGTACTTC
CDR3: CASSTPGLADQETQYF

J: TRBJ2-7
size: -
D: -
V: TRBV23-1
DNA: TGCACCAGCAGTACGGACACCGGGATCATATACGAGCAGTACTTC
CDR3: CTSSTDTGIIYEQYF

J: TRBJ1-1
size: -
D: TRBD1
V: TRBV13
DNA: TGTGCCAGCAGCGTAACAGGGGCCGACACTGAAGCTTTCTTT
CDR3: CASSVTGADTEAFF

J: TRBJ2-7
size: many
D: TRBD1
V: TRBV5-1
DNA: TGCGCCAGCAGCTTGGTCGGGACAGGCTACGAGCAGTACTTC
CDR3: CASSLVGTGYEQYF

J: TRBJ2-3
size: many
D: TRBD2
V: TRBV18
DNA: TGTGCCAGCTCACGTAGCGGGGGAGGCTCAGATACGCAGTATTTT
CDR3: CASSRSGGGSDTQYF

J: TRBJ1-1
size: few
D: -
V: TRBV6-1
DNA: TGTGCCAGCACCACCCCTTGGGGACGGGGAAACACTGAAGCTTTCTTT
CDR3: CASTTPWGRGNTEAFF

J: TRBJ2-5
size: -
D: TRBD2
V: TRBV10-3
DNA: TGTGCCATCAGGGCACCGGGACTAGGCGACAATGAGCGGTACTTC
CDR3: CAIRAPGLGDNERYF

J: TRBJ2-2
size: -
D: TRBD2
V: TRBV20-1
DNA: TGCAGTGCCCGGACTAGTCGCACCGGGGAGCTGTTTTTT
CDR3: CSARTSRTGELFF

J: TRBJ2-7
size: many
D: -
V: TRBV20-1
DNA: TGCAGTGCTAGACCCTCTTCAAAAGACAGATTTATCAACGAGCAGTACTTC
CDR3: CSARPSSKDRFINEQYF

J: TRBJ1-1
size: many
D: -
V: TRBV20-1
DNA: TGCAGTGCTCCGGGTTTGAACACTGAAGCTTTCTTT
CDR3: CSAPGLNTEAFF

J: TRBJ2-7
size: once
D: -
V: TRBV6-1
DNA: TGTGCCAGCAGTGTAGGGTCCCACGAGCAGTACTTC
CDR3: CASSVGSHEQYF

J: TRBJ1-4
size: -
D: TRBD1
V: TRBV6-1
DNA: TGTGCCAGCAGTGACGGGACAGGGGGCCGGGGTGAAAAACTGTTTTTT
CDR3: CASSDGTGGRGEKLFF

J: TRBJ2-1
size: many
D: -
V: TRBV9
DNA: TGTGCCAGCAGCTCAAGCACTTGGACTCGATACTCCTACAATGAGCAGTTCTTC
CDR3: CASSSSTWTRYSYNEQFF

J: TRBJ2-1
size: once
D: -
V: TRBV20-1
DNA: TGCAGTGCTAGAGACAGGGTTGGCAATGAGCAGTTCTTC
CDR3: CSARDRVGNEQFF